This T cell receptor (beta chain) is drawn from a study of PD-1 blockade in classical Hodgkin lymphoma. General observations from the study: Complete responders showed a baseline diversity that resembled the diversity of newly diagnosed patients. After ASCT, patients who started nivolumab under 1 year later were excluded. Before treatment, TCR diversity in newly diagnosed patients was reportedly lower than in healthy donors.

V lost 0 bases and J lost 4, with 9 bases in between. The germline CDR1 and CDR2 sequences are SGDLS and YYNGEE. This CDR3 has 14 residues. Method: immunoSEQ multiplex PCR; TCRdb's copy keeps in-frame clones and lacks some. The sample consists of about 28,000 clones, 75% to 90% of them appearing once. In every patient, relapse followed autologous stem cell transplantation, while exposure to brentuximab vedotin differed. Reported best responses ranged across complete response, partial response or progressive disease. A note on this clone: Its target is unknown.

The chain links TRBV9 to TRBJ2-3; possible D gene TRBD2, 5 bases. The receptor was derived from a human donor with classical Hodgkin lymphoma. The sequences come from peripheral blood mononuclear cells (PBMCs), collected before the second cycle of nivolumab. DNA of the CDR3: TGTGCCAGCAGCGTAGGGCTAGCCCCAGATACGCAGTATTTT. It is translated as CASSVGLAPDTQYF.